This T cell receptor beta chain was captured in a study of post-analysis software for immune sequencing data. Overall study: Recorded subtypes: relapsing-remitting, secondary progressive, progressive-relapsing; some patients unannotated. Study-wide findings and caveats: Controls significantly exceeded multiple sclerosis patients in normalized Chao1 diversity. Four or five TRBV segments, TRBV5-6, TRBV5-1 and TRBV20-1 among them, were found more frequent in patients than controls.

The germline gives CDR1 LGHDT, CDR2 YNNKEL (reference sequence). The CDR3 extends over 15 amino acids. Trimming left V 0 bases short and J 10 bases short, with 13 bases between. As to this clonotype: What it binds is not known.

Every TCR beta cDNA library bore unique molecular identifiers. Each sample of roughly 0.95 to 10 million input T cells yielded around 500,000 cDNA molecules, so each molecule approximated one T cell. A single record per CDR3 protein comes from TCRdb applying MiXCR to the PCR reads. This repertoire shows a few hundred thousand distinct CDR3 sequences, around 36% found once; its top ten account for less than 6%. This clonotype was sampled from a girl aged 2-17 years with multiple sclerosis. The sequenced sample was blood. The chain couples TRBV3-1 to TRBJ1-6; TRBD1 might be the D (5 bases). CDR3 sequence reads: CASSQDWGEDSPLHF. For the CDR3, the DNA is TGTGCCAGCAGCCAAGATTGGGGCGAGGACTCACCCCTCCACTTT.